This entry describes one T cell receptor (beta chain). The data belong to a study of shared T cell receptors in the human thymus. This CDR3 region has 14 residues. Per the germline V gene, CDR1 is KGHSH and CDR2 is LQKENI. The V and J ends lost 3 bases and 4 bases respectively, with 11 bases between them. Generated by immunoSEQ multiplex PCR, the TCRdb table keeps only in-frame clones and is missing some. Of some 640,000 clones in the sample, around 87% were seen once. The same data also went into a second study, on human thymus T cells. That publication notes: Thymus pieces cut out during corrective heart surgery were the tissue that was used. Seemingly biased V and J gene usage marked thymic and blood repertoires.

The chain couples TRBV18 to TRBJ2-3; D possibly corresponds to TRBD1 (5 bases). Sample: thymocytes. The source is a boy in the first two years of life with a congenital heart defect. The CDR3 DNA follows: TGTGCCAGCTCACCGATCGCGACAGCAGATACGCAGTATTTT. Translation gives CASSPIATADTQYF.